The source of this T cell receptor (beta chain) is a study of identical twins (dated by TCRdb to 2016 to 2017). In terms of the full investigation: To test whether fetal clonotypes persist, this study deep-sequenced TCR alpha and beta repertoires from monozygotic twins, from unrelated adults of various ages, and from cord blood. To rule out contamination, the twin experiments were replicated at different times with different library preparation protocols.

Overall results and qualifications from the work: Compared with coincidental sharing between unrelated individuals, an excess of low generation-probability sequences was observed among out-of-frame TCR alpha sequences shared between twins. Fewer insertions were carried by abundant cord blood beta clonotypes; a weaker similar trend was observed in young adult naive repertoires, while no such trend was observed in memory repertoires. Invariant T cells such as MAIT and iNKT could partly confound zero-insertion analyses, though diverse VJ usage argued against this for most clonotypes. Recombination models systematically underestimated out-of-frame TCR alpha sharing in monozygotic twins but agreed with sharing between unrelated individuals. The excess sharing between twins in beta out-of-frame sequences was weaker because fewer shared sequences reduced the signal-to-noise ratio. Because the same donors could not be followed over many years, conclusions were based on cross-sectional statistical analysis.

In this sample, this clonotype turned up a few times. Its recognized antigen is unknown. Base qualities are missing; no much larger clone stands one base away. Preparation of the library involved 5' RACE. Data came from an Illumina HiSeq 2000. Template switching introduced a universal primer binding site; the final cDNA contained a unique molecular identifier, enabling accurate counting of TCR cDNA molecules. First-strand cDNA for TCR alpha and beta chains was synthesized from specific primers in the conserved constant-segment region. To control for contamination, every cDNA library carried two barcodes: a SMART-Mk sample barcode plus Illumina barcodes. TruSeq adapter sequences along with Illumina sample barcodes were introduced in two successive PCR steps. Sequencing of the TCR alpha and beta cDNA libraries was done on the Illumina HiSeq platform using custom primers. Per the authors' processing: MiGEC processed the raw reads to extract unique molecular identifiers, while MiXCR was used to determine the CDR3 positions. Recombination models were inferred per individual with the repgenHMM and IGoR tools using an EM algorithm. Shared clonotypes were analyzed with the tcR package in R, and sharing was normalized by the product of cloneset sizes. To study raw recombination free of thymic and clonal selection effects, out-of-frame nonproductive sequences were analyzed. The raw public reads went through TCRdb reprocessing: fastp at Q25, MiXCR clone calling, in-frame beta chains kept. Each CDR3 protein appears once, grouped with its most common genes and DNA. TCRdb assigned the V and J calls; the authors' analysis was not used. The sample contains roughly 260,000 distinct CDR3 sequences, around 7.6% of them found a single time. The top ten clonotypes cover less than 6.5% of the sample.

Every donor was a healthy Caucasian. Three pairs of female monozygotic twins, all aged roughly 18 to 29 years, made up the twin cohort. Positive isolation kits from Invitrogen were used to isolate CD4+ and CD8+ T cell populations. These data were also reused for a study on yellow fever vaccine responses in identical twins. As the second paper documents: According to the authors, the vaccine-induced T cell response in identical twins seemed to be partly convergent and partly specific to each individual. The study precisely tracked vaccine-responding T cell clones in identical twins.

The sequenced sample consisted of CD8+ T cells sorted from blood. The receptor was derived from a woman between 18 and 29 years old in good health.

The DNA sequence is given as TGTGCCAGCAGTAAACTAGCGGGAGGAAGCTCCTACAATGAGCAGTTCTTC. This translates into CASSKLAGGSSYNEQFF. Recombination linked TRBV6-1 to TRBJ2-1, with 12 middle bases fitting TRBD2. The germline V gene provides CDR1 MNHNS and CDR2 SASEGT. Germline trimming: 5 bases from V, 0 bases from J; junction bases outside gene matches: 5. Reading from cysteine to phenylalanine, the CDR3 counts 17 amino acids. CDR3 DNA is the only sequence kept; it has 51 bases, read in frame from the first base.